The clone carrying this T cell receptor beta chain came up a few times. The sample comes from a study of low-dose radiotherapy and immunotherapy resistance in tumors. On the study more broadly: Treatment of Cohort 2 consisted of 1 Gy per fraction every two weeks, amounting to 13 Gy over 26 weeks. Aspirin 300 mg, taken orally and daily, was given to patients for four cycles from cycle 1 day 1.

Primers targeting TRAV and TRBV primed first-strand cDNA, covering alpha and beta chains. Both a constant-region primer and a V-primer adapter served to amplify TCRs across 15 to 20 PCR cycles. The mRNA that was isolated underwent amplification by in vitro transcription. TCRdb redid the calling of the reads with MiXCR, one entry per CDR3 protein. The table has 80,000 to 95,000 distinct CDR3 sequences, 9.4% seen once. The time point denotes: before trial treatment. As their treatment, donors received nivolumab, ipilimumab, aspirin, low-dose cyclophosphamide and low-dose radiotherapy. Between the trimmed V and J ends, which lost 5 bases and 12 bases, there was a span of 20 bases. Germline V gene data show CDR1 as MGHDK and CDR2 as SYGVNS. This CDR3 spans 13 amino acids.

This specimen consisted of PBMCs, obtained before treatment. The chain carries TRBV25-1 and TRBJ2-7, with D perhaps TRBD1 or TRBD2 (5 bases each). This TCR was recovered from a male donor with prostate cancer. CDR3 residues: CASSNPAPGGLYF. The CDR3 region has the DNA TGTGCCAGCAGTAACCCAGCCCCTGGGGGTTTGTACTTC.